The 25 T cell receptor beta chains below come from one sample, sequenced in a study of yellow fever vaccine responses in identical twins listed by TCRdb under 2018. The library was made by RT-PCR. The sequencer was an Illumina HiSeq 2500. The raw public data were reprocessed by TCRdb itself: fastp quality trimming at Q25, MiXCR clonotype calling, in-frame beta chains only. Rows are unified per CDR3 protein, each entry keeping the most common DNA and genes. This sample holds over 8,500 distinct CDR3 sequences; approximately 80% were observed only once. The ten largest clones represent 2.1% of the sample. Sequencing used T cells from blood (PBMCs), unsorted or a sorted subset (not recorded which), obtained before or after yellow fever vaccination (not recorded which). The receptors here all came from a woman aged 18-29 years who received the yellow fever vaccine. Donor details come from another sample of the same person, matched by shared clones.

V and J are TRBV19 and TRBJ2-7, with D unclear. Trimming took off 6 bases at V and 2 bases at J, with 5 bases between the two ends. The CDR3 is made up of 11 amino acids. Germline loops: CDR1 LNHDA, CDR2 SQIVND (reference sequence). The CDR3 spells CASSNTYEQYF. The CDR3 bases are TGTGCCAGTAGCAACACCTACGAGCAGTACTTC.

This clonotype was counted only a few times. The chain joins TRBV27 to TRBJ2-3, with D hard to call. Germline lookup yields CDR1 MNHEY and CDR2 SMNVEV (reference sequence). Trimming removed 6 bases from V and 0 bases from J, with 7 bases in between. The CDR3 runs to 13 residues. CDR3 sequence: CASSHYSTDTQYF. The DNA for the CDR3 is TGTGCCAGCAGCCACTATAGCACAGATACGCAGTATTTT.

The V and J genes are TRBV5-5 and TRBJ2-2, with 9 bases aligning to TRBD2. With V trimmed by 4 bases and J by 1 base, 5 bases remained unmatched. Looked up from germline, CDR1 is SGHKS and CDR2 is YYEKEE (reference sequence). CDR3 length: 16 amino acids. The CDR3 spells CASSPSSGGNTGELFF. The CDR3, as DNA: TGTGCCAGCAGCCCCAGTAGCGGGGGGAACACCGGGGAGCTGTTTTTT.

The chain carries TRBV7-7 and TRBJ2-3; D not certain. The CDR3 contains 15 residues. Trimming removed 1 base at V and 0 bases at J, with 8 bases between. Germline V CDR1 and CDR2: SSHAT, FNYEAQ (reference sequence). CDR3 residues: CASSLEGTSTDTQYF. CDR3 sequence (DNA): TGTGCCAGCAGCTTAGAAGGTACCAGCACAGATACGCAGTATTTT.

About this clonotype: A read error may account for a junction end that differs from germline. The J gene is TRBJ2-7, the V gene TRBV27; 10 bases fit TRBD2. The length of the CDR3 is 15 residues. CDR1 MNHEY and CDR2 SMNVEV come from the germline V gene (reference sequence). CDR3 nucleotide sequence: TGTGCCAGCAGTTGGACTAGCGGCACCTCCTACGGGCAGTACTTC. It translates to CASSWTSGTSYGQYF.

This sequence joins TRBV4-1 and TRBJ2-2; D is possibly TRBD2 (5 bases). The germline V gene has CDR1 MGHRA and CDR2 YSYEKL. V gave up 5 bases and J gave up 4 bases, with 14 bases separating them. The CDR3 contains 15 residues. CDR3 sequence: CASSWELEGTGELFF. The CDR3, as DNA: TGCGCCAGCAGCTGGGAACTAGAGGGCACCGGGGAGCTGTTTTTT.

This clonotype was detected once. This chain joins TRBV5-1 and TRBJ2-1, with 7 bases matching TRBD2. In germline, CDR1 is SGHRS, CDR2 YFSETQ. The CDR3 covers 15 residues. V lost 1 base, J lost 8 bases, and 9 bases stayed unmatched. The chain's CDR3 is CASSLFWTRDYEQFF. The DNA for the CDR3 is TGCGCCAGCAGCTTGTTCTGGACTAGAGACTATGAGCAGTTCTTC.

J is TRBJ1-4 and V is TRBV7-9; no firm D call. This CDR3 region has 15 residues. Trimming removed 1 base from V and 8 bases from J, with 14 bases in between. Germline CDR1 SEHNR, CDR2 FQNEAQ (reference sequence). The chain's CDR3 is CASSLVAGNREKLFF. Written as DNA, the CDR3 is TGTGCCAGCAGCTTAGTCGCCGGCAATCGAGAAAAACTGTTTTTT.

J is TRBJ2-3 and V is TRBV7-6; the match to TRBD2 covers 11 bases. This CDR3 comprises 16 residues. After removal of 4 bases from V and 4 bases from J, the junction contained 7 bases not matched to a gene. CDR1 is SGHVS, CDR2 FNYEAQ, per germline. For the CDR3, the DNA is TGTGCCAGCAGCTCGATAGCGGGGGGGCGTGCAGATACGCAGTATTTT. Translated: CASSSIAGGRADTQYF.

The chain is built from TRBV10-3 and TRBJ2-7; 7 positions agree with TRBD2. The V segment lost 3 bases and the J segment 5 bases; nucleotides outside the gene matches: 4. Germline CDR1 and CDR2: ENHRY and SYGVKD. This CDR3 is built from 13 residues. CDR3 nucleotide sequence: TGTGCCATCAGTGAACTAGCGTACAACGAGCAGTACTTC. Amino acids: CAISELAYNEQYF.

The rearrangement uses TRBV15 and TRBJ1-4; TRBD1 agrees at 10 bases. After removal of 3 bases from V and 7 bases from J, the junction contained 8 bases not matched to a gene. This CDR3 comprises 16 residues. Germline V lookup: CDR1 LNHNV, CDR2 YYDKDF (reference sequence). The chain's CDR3 is CATSSGGTGVAEKLFF. CDR3 sequence (DNA): TGTGCCACCAGCAGTGGGGGGACAGGGGTCGCTGAAAAACTGTTTTTT. The whole variable domain, filled in from reference TRBV15 and TRBJ1-4, reads DAMVIQNPRYQVTQFGKPVTLSCSQTLNHNVMYWYQQKSSQAPKLLFHYYDKDFNNEADTPDNFQSRRPNTSFCFLDIRSPGLGDTAMYLCATSSGGTGVAEKLFFGSGTQLSVL.

V and J are TRBV10-3 and TRBJ1-2; D may be TRBD1 (5 bases). Between the trimmed V and J ends, which lost 10 bases and 3 bases, there was a span of 12 bases. The CDR3 runs to 12 residues. In germline, CDR1 is ENHRY, CDR2 SYGVKD. Here the CDR3 DNA reads TGTGCCACCCAGGGAGTAGACTATGGCTACACCTTC. This gives the protein CATQGVDYGYTF.

V is TRBV5-1 and J is TRBJ2-5, with 10 bases matching TRBD1. The CDR3 covers 15 residues. Trimming cost V 5 bases and J 7 bases; bases outside gene matches: 11. The germline CDR1 and CDR2 sequences are SGHRS and YFSETQ. In DNA, the CDR3 is TGCGCCAGCAGTCTCGTCTCCGGGACAGGGGTGACCCAGTACTTC. As protein: CASSLVSGTGVTQYF.

This clonotype was seen only once. This sequence joins TRBV23-1 and TRBJ2-7; D ambiguous. TRBV23-1 carries the ORF label, with uncertain function. CDR3 size: 10 residues. The germline V and J ends were trimmed by 4 bases and 6 bases, with 4 bases remaining between them. The CDR3 region has the DNA TGCGCCAGCAGTCGTACCGAGCAGTACTTC. Protein: CASSRTEQYF.

The CDR3 coding sequence is TGTGCCAGCAGCCGGGTTAATGAGCAGTTCTTC. It translates to CASSRVNEQFF. V usage is TRBV7-2 and J usage is TRBJ2-1; unclear D gene. V dropped 5 bases and J dropped 7 bases, with 6 bases sitting between them. This CDR3 comprises 11 residues. Germline loops: CDR1 SGHTA, CDR2 FQGNSA.

The rearrangement joins TRBV20-1 to TRBJ2-1; 11 nucleotides agree with TRBD2. Germline CDR1 reads DFQATT; CDR2 reads SNEGSKA (reference sequence). V shed 1 base and J 12 bases; nucleotides not matched to a gene: 8. This CDR3 has 14 residues. The CDR3: CSARGTSGPSGQFF. The CDR3 DNA sequence: TGCAGTGCTAGAGGGACTAGCGGGCCCTCAGGGCAGTTCTTC.

CDR3 DNA: TGCAGTGCTAGAGTCAACAGGGGCCATGGCTACACCTTC. Translating gives CSARVNRGHGYTF. J is TRBJ1-2 and V is TRBV20-1; 7 bases fit TRBD1. The germline gives CDR1 DFQATT, CDR2 SNEGSKA (reference sequence). The CDR3 contains 13 residues. V dropped 1 base and J dropped 6; count of bases not matched to a gene: 5.

The genes are TRBV5-4 and TRBJ1-5; the D is unclear. The germline gives CDR1 SGHNT, CDR2 YYREEE (reference sequence). The ends were cut back, 0 bases at V and 6 bases at J, with 4 bases in the middle. CDR3 length: 12 amino acids. In DNA form, the CDR3 reads TGTGCCAGCAGCTTGGTGGGTCAGCCCCAGCATTTT. This codes for CASSLVGQPQHF.

J is TRBJ2-5 and V is TRBV18; 11 bases are a match to TRBD2. There are 14 residues in the CDR3. Trimming at V came to 3 bases and at J to 5 bases, leaving 2 bases not matched to a gene. Per germline, CDR1 KGHSH and CDR2 LQKENI. DNA of the CDR3: TGTGCCAGCTCACCGACTAGCGGGGAGGAGACCCAGTACTTC. Encoded protein: CASSPTSGEETQYF.

The V gene is TRBV29-1, the J gene TRBJ2-3, with TRBD1 identical over 7 bases. The CDR3 extends over 13 amino acids. Per the germline V gene, CDR1 is SQVTM and CDR2 is ANQGSEA. The V segment lost 5 bases and the J segment 2 bases; nucleotides outside the gene matches: 4. The CDR3 region is CSVSDRFTDTQYF. In DNA form, the CDR3 reads TGCAGCGTTTCGGACAGGTTCACAGATACGCAGTATTTT.

The V call is TRBV12-3 or TRBV12-4, the J call TRBJ2-7, with unresolved D. Trimming took off 3 bases at V and 2 bases at J, with 8 bases between the two ends. There are 13 residues in the CDR3. The CDR3 sequence is CASSFAETYEQYF. CDR3 nucleotide sequence: TGTGCCAGCAGTTTCGCAGAAACCTACGAGCAGTACTTC.

This rearrangement joins TRBV29-1 to TRBJ2-1; D is undetermined. The CDR3 runs 12 residues. V lost 6 bases to trimming and J lost 8 bases, with 14 bases between them. The V gene's germline CDR1 is SQVTM and CDR2 ANQGSEA. CDR3: CSVAPERHEQFF. Written as DNA, the CDR3 is TGCAGCGTCGCCCCGGAAAGGCATGAGCAGTTCTTC.

The V call is TRBV12-3 or TRBV12-4, the J call TRBJ2-7; a possible D gene is TRBD1 (6 bases). This CDR3 comprises 14 residues. The V gene lost 7 bases and the J gene lost 2 bases, with 15 bases spanning the gap. CDR3 sequence: CASTGQGFTYEQYF. The CDR3 region has the DNA TGTGCCAGCACCGGCCAGGGGTTCACCTACGAGCAGTACTTC.

The V gene is TRBV12-3 or TRBV12-4, the J gene TRBJ1-3, with D perhaps TRBD1 (5 bases). Trimming stripped 6 bases from V and 6 bases from J, with 18 bases between. The CDR3 length is 15 residues. CDR3 DNA: TGTGCCAGCAGCCCAGGGACGCCTCTGGCAAACACCATATATTTT. Its translation: CASSPGTPLANTIYF.

This chain links TRBV29-1 with TRBJ2-1; D is undetermined. The germline V and J ends were trimmed by 4 bases and 6 bases, with 16 bases remaining between them. Per germline, CDR1 SQVTM and CDR2 ANQGSEA. The CDR3 totals 14 residues. Here the CDR3 reads CSVGGSGSGNEQFF. The CDR3 bases are TGCAGCGTTGGGGGTAGTGGATCCGGCAATGAGCAGTTCTTC.